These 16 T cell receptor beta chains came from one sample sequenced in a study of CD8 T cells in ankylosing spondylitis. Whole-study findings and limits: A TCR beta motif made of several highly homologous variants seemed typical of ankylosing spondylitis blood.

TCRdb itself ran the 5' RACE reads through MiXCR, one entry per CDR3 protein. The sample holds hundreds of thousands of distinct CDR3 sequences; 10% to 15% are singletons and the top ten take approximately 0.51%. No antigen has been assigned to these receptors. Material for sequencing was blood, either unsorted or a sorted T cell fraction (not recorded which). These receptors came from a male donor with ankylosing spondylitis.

The CDR3 coding sequence is TGTGCCAGCAGCTTAGTGGTTGGGGGCACTGAAGCTTTCTTT. It specifies CASSLVVGGTEAFF. The rearrangement joins TRBV7-9 to TRBJ1-1; weak D call: TRBD1 (5 bases). This CDR3 contains 14 residues. V was clipped by 1 base and J by 4 bases, with 10 bases between them. Germline V gene data show CDR1 as SEHNR and CDR2 as FQNEAQ (reference sequence).

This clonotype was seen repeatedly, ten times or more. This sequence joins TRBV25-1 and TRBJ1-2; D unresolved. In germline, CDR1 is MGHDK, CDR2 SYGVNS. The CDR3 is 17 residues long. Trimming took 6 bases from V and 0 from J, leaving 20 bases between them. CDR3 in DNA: TGTGCCAGCAGAAATTCCTTACTCGATCCGGCTAACTATGGCTACACCTTC. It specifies CASRNSLLDPANYGYTF.

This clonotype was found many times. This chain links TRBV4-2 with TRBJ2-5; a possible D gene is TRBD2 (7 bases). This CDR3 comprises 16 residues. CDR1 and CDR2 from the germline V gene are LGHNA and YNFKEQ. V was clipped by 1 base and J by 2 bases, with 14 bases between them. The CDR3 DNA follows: TGTGCCAGCAGCCAAGGTCGGGGGGCCGGACAAGAGACCCAGTACTTC. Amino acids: CASSQGRGAGQETQYF.

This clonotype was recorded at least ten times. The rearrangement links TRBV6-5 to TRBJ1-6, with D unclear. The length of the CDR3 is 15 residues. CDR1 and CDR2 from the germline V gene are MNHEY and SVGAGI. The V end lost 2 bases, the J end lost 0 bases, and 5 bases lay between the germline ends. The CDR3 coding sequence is TGTGCCAGCAGTTACAGGGTCTCCTATAATTCACCCCTCCACTTT. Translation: CASSYRVSYNSPLHF.

The CDR3 sequence is CASRHNGDTYEQYF. The CDR3, as DNA: TGTGCCAGCAGGCATAACGGCGACACCTACGAGCAGTACTTC. The rearrangement uses TRBV27 and TRBJ2-7; D unresolved. This CDR3 has 14 residues. The germline V and J ends were trimmed by 6 bases and 2 bases, with 14 bases remaining between them. Germline V gives CDR1 MNHEY, CDR2 SMNVEV (reference sequence).

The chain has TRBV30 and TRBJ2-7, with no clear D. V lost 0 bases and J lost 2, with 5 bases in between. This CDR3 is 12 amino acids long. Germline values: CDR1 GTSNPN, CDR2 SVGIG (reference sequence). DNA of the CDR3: TGTGCCTGGAGTGTACTGCCCTACGAGCAGTACTTC. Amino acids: CAWSVLPYEQYF.

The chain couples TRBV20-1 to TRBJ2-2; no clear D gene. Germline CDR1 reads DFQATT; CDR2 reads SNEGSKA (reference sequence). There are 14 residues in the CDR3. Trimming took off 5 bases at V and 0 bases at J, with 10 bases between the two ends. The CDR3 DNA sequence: TGCAGTGCTCTCACGAATCCGAACACCGGGGAGCTGTTTTTT. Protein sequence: CSALTNPNTGELFF.

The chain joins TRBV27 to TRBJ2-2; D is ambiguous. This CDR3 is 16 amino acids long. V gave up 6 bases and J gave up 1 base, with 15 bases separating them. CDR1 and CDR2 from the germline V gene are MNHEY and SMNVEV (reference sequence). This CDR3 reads CASSRQPPVNTGELFF. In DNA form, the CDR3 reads TGTGCCAGCAGCCGCCAACCCCCAGTGAACACCGGGGAGCTGTTTTTT.

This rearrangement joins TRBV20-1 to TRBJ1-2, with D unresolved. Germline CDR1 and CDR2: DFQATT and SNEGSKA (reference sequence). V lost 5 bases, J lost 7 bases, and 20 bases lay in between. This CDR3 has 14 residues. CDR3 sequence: CSAALDGPIIGYTF. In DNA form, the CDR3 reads TGCAGTGCTGCTCTAGACGGCCCAATCATTGGCTACACCTTC.

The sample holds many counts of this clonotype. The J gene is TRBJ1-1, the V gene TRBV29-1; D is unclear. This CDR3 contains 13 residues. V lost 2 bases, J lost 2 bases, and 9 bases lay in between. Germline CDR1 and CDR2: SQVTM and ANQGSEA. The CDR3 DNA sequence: TGCAGCGTTGAAAGGGTGCTTAACACTGAAGCTTTCTTT. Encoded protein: CSVERVLNTEAFF.

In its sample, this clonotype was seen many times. The CDR3, as DNA: TGTGCCAGCAGTCGGGACACCCGCTCTGGGGCCAACGTCCTGACTTTC. Its translation: CASSRDTRSGANVLTF. The rearrangement uses TRBV28 and TRBJ2-6, with D perhaps matching TRBD1 (6 bases). Germline V lookup: CDR1 MDHEN, CDR2 SYDVKM. Trimming took 5 bases from V and 0 from J, leaving 11 bases between them. The CDR3 consists of 16 residues.

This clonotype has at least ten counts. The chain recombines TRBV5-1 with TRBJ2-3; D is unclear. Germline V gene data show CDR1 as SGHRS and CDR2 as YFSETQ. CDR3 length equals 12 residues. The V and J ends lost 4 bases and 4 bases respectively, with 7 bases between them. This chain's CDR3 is CASSQPADTQYF. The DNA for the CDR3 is TGCGCCAGCAGCCAACCGGCAGATACGCAGTATTTT.

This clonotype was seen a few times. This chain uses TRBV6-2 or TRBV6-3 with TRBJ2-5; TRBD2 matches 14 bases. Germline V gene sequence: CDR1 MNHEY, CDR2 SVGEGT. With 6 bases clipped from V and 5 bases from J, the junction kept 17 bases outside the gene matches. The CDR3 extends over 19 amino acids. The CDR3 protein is CASSYSPGTSGSNRETQYF. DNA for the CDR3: TGTGCCAGCAGCTATTCCCCCGGGACTAGCGGGAGCAACAGGGAGACCCAGTACTTC.

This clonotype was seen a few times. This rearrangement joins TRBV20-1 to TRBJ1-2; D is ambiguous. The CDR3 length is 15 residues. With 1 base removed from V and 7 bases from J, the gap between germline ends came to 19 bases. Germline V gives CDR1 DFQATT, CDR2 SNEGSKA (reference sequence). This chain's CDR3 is CSARAAPADRGGYTF. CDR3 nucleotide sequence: TGCAGTGCTAGAGCGGCCCCAGCAGACCGGGGTGGCTACACCTTC.

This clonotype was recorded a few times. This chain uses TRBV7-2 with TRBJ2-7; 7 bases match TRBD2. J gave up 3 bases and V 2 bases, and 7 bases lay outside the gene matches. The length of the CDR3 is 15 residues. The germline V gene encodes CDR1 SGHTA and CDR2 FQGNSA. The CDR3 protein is CASSLQFGGGYEQYF. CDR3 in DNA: TGTGCCAGCAGCTTACAGTTCGGCGGGGGCTACGAGCAGTACTTC.

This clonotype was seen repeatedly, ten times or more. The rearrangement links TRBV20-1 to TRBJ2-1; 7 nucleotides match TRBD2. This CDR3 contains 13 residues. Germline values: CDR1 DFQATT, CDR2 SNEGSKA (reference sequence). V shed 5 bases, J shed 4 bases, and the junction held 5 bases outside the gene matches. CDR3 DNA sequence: TGCAGTGCTGAGGGAGCGGGATACAATGAGCAGTTCTTC. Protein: CSAEGAGYNEQFF.